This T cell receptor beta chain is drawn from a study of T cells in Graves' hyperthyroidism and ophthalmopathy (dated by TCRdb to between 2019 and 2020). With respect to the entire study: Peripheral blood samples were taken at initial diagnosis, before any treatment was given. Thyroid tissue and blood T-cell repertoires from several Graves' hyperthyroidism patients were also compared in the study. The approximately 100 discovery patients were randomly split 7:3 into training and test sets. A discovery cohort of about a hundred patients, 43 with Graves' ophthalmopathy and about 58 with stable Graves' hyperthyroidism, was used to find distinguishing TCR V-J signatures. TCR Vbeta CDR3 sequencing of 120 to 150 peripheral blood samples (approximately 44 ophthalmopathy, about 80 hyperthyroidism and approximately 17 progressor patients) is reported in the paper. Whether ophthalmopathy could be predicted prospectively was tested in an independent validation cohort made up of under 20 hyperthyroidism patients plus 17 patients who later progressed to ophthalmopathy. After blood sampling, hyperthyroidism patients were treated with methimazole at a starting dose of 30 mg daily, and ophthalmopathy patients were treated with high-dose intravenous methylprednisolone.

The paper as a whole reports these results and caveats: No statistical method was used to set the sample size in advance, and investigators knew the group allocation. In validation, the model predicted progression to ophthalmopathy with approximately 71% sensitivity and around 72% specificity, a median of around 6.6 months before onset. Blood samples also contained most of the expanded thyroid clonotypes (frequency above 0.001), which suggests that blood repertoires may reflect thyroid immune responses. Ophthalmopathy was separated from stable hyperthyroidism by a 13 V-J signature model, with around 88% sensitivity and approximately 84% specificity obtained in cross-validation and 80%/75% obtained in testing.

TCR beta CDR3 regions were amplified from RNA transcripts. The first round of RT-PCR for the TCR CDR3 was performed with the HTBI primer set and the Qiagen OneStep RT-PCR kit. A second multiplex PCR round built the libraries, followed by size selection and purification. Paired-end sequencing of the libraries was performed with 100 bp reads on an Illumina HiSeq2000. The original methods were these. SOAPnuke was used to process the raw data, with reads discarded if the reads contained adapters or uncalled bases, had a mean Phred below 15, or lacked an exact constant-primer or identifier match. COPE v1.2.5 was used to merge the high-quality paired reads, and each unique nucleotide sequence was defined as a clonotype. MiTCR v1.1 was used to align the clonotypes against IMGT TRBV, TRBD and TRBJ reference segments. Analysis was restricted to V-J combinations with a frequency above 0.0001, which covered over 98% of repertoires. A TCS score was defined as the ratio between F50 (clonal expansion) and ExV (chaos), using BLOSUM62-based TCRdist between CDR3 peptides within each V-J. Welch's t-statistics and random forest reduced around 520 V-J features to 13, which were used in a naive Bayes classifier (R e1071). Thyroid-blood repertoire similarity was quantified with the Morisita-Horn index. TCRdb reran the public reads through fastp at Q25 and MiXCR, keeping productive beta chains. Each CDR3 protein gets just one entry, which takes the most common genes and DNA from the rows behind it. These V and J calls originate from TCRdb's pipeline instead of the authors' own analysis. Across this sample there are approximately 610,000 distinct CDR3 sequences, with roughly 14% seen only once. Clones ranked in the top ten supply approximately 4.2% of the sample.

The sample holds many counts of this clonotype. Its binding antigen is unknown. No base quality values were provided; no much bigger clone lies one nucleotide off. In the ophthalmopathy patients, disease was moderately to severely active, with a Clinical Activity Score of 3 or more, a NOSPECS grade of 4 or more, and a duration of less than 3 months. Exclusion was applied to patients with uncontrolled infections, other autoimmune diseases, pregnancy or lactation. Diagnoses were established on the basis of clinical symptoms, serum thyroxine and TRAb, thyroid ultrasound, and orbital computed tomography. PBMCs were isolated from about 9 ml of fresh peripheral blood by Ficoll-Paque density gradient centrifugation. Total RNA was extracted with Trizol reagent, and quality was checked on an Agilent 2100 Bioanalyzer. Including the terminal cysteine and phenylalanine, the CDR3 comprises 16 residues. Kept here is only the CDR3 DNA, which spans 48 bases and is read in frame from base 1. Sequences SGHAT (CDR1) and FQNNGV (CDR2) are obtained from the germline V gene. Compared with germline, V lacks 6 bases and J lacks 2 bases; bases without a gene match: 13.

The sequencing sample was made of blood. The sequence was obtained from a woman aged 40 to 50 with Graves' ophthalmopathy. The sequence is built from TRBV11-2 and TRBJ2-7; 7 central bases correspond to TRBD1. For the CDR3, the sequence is CASSVLTGPDAYEQYF. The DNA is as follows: TGTGCCAGCAGTGTACTGACAGGGCCCGACGCCTACGAGCAGTACTTC. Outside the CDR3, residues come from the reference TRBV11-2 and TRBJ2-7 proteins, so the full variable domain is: EAGVAQSPRYKIIEKRQSVAFWCNPISGHATLYWYQQILGQGPKLLIQFQNNGVVDDSQLPKDRFSAERLKGVDSTLKIQPAKLEDSAVYLCASSVLTGPDAYEQYFGPGTRLTVT.